What follows are 32 T cell receptor beta chains derived from one specimen sequenced in a study of human T cells and chemical hapten exposure. TCRdb re-called the RACE reads with MiXCR, one entry per CDR3 protein. The profile shows 96,000 or so distinct CDR3 sequences, about 9.3% of them singletons. Time point denoted: patch test 2, 6 weeks after DPC sensitization. The treatment denotes: therapeutic diphenylcyclopropenone sensitization with weekly scalp DPC. The sequencing here drew on whole blood, taken in connection with sensitization to the hapten diphenylcyclopropenone (DPC). All receptors come from a woman aged 35 to 49 with alopecia areata. Some clones in this sample may be carry-over from other donors' samples.

The chain combines TRBV29-1 with TRBJ1-3, with D maybe TRBD1 (5 bases). V lost 5 bases to trimming and J lost 4 bases, with 12 bases between them. The germline V gene has CDR1 SQVTM and CDR2 ANQGSEA. The CDR3 spans 13 residues. CDR3 in amino acids: CSVSGTQGNTIYF. The CDR3 nucleotides read TGCAGCGTTTCCGGGACCCAAGGAAACACCATATATTTT.

The table lists this clonotype with a few counts. This CDR3 reads CASSSVGQGNEQYF. Here the CDR3 DNA reads TGTGCCAGCAGTTCCGTGGGACAGGGGAACGAGCAGTACTTC. V usage is TRBV28 and J usage is TRBJ2-7; 10 bases line up with TRBD1. From germline, CDR1 is MDHEN and CDR2 SYDVKM. This CDR3 comprises 14 residues. V gave up 4 bases and J gave up 5 bases; unmatched junction bases: 5.

This clonotype turned up a few times. The V call is TRBV7-8, the J call TRBJ2-7; D is undetermined. V lost 5 bases, J lost 2 bases, and 16 bases lay in between. CDR1 and CDR2 (germline): SGHVS, FQNEAQ. The CDR3 totals 15 residues. CDR3 nucleotide sequence: TGTGCCAGCAGCCCAACGTCCACGACACCCTACGAGCAGTACTTC. Its protein is CASSPTSTTPYEQYF.

There are many counts of this clonotype. The chain carries TRBV11-3 and TRBJ2-3; 15 bases align to TRBD2. Germline V gene sequence: CDR1 SGHNT, CDR2 YENEEA. Trimming removed 5 bases from V and 2 bases from J; junction bases left unmatched: 5. The CDR3 runs 17 residues. CDR3 sequence reads: CASSPGLAGGSTDTQYF. As DNA, the CDR3 is TGTGCCAGCAGCCCGGGACTAGCGGGAGGTTCCACAGATACGCAGTATTTT.

This clonotype turned up a few times. The V call is TRBV6-5, the J call TRBJ1-1; tentatively, D is TRBD1 (5 bases). CDR1 and CDR2 (germline): MNHEY, SVGAGI. V lost 0 bases and J lost 1, with 6 bases in between. This CDR3 spans 14 amino acids. CDR3 bases: TGTGCCAGCAGTTACTCGACAGCGAACACTGAAGCTTTCTTT. Translation gives CASSYSTANTEAFF.

This clonotype occurred many times. The V and J genes are TRBV28 and TRBJ2-5, with 7 bases aligning to TRBD1. Germline loops: CDR1 MDHEN, CDR2 SYDVKM. The trim removed 4 bases at V and 3 bases at J, leaving 8 bases unmatched. This CDR3 spans 15 amino acids. The DNA of the CDR3 is TGTGCCAGCAGTTCCTATGTCCAGGGGGAAGAGACCCAGTACTTC. Its translation is CASSSYVQGEETQYF. The full variable domain, with the rest looked up from reference TRBV28 and TRBJ2-5, is DVKVTQSSRYLVKRTGEKVFLECVQDMDHENMFWYRQDPGLGLRLIYFSYDVKMKEKGDIPEGYSVSREKKERFSLILESASTNQTSMYLCASSSYVQGEETQYFGPGTRLLVL.

This clonotype appeared many times. This chain connects TRBV6-1 to TRBJ2-1, with D perhaps given as TRBD1 or TRBD2 (5 bases each). CDR1 and CDR2 (germline): MNHNS, SASEGT. V dropped 5 bases and J dropped 2 bases, with 13 bases sitting between them. The CDR3 has 15 amino acids. CDR3 amino acids: CASSSQRTTYNEQFF. CDR3 in DNA: TGTGCCAGCAGTTCCCAGCGGACAACCTACAATGAGCAGTTCTTC.

The sample holds many counts of this clonotype. The chain uses TRBV7-9 and TRBJ2-2; D is possibly TRBD2 (6 bases). The CDR3 covers 17 residues. Germline CDR1 SEHNR, CDR2 FQNEAQ (reference sequence). V was shortened by 3 bases and J by 4 bases, with 18 bases between the two germline ends. Here the CDR3 DNA reads TGTGCCAGCAGCTTCGGAGGGGCAAGGGCGGTCACCGGGGAGCTGTTTTTT. This sequence encodes CASSFGGARAVTGELFF.

As regards this clonotype: This clone may be a read error of a much larger clone one base away. The chain uses TRBV5-6 and TRBJ2-1; D gene unclear. CDR1 and CDR2 from the germline V gene are SGHDT and YYEEEE. The CDR3 runs to 13 residues. CDR3 in amino acids: CAGSQIIMGEQFF. For the CDR3, the DNA is TGTGCCGGCAGCCAAATTATCATGGGTGAGCAGTTCTTC.

This clonotype was seen repeatedly, ten times or more. V usage is TRBV7-6 and J usage is TRBJ2-3, with D possibly TRBD1 on 5 matching bases. The V end lost 5 bases, the J end lost 6 bases, and 15 bases lay between the germline ends. Germline V gene lookup returns CDR1 SGHVS and CDR2 FNYEAQ. CDR3 size: 14 residues. The CDR3 nucleotides read TGTGCCAGCAGCCCCAGGCAGGGTGTCGATACGCAGTATTTT. It encodes CASSPRQGVDTQYF.

This clonotype appeared a few times. The chain joins TRBV6-6 to TRBJ2-7, with TRBD1 matching over 10 bases. Germline loops: CDR1 MNHNY, CDR2 SVGAGI (reference sequence). J was trimmed by 4 bases and V by 6 bases; bases with no gene match: 12. This CDR3 is 16 amino acids long. DNA of the CDR3: TGTGCCAGCAGCCCGGGACAGGGGTGGGAAGGGTACGAGCAGTACTTC. Residues: CASSPGQGWEGYEQYF.

This clonotype showed up just a few times. The chain employs TRBV5-4 and TRBJ2-2, with 12 bases identical to TRBD2. This CDR3 is built from 17 residues. CDR1 and CDR2 from the germline V gene are SGHNT and YYREEE (reference sequence). J gave up 4 bases and V 0 bases, and 4 bases lay outside the gene matches. Here the CDR3 reads CASSLGLAGVGTGELFF. The DNA of the CDR3 is TGTGCCAGCAGCTTGGGACTAGCGGGAGTAGGCACCGGGGAGCTGTTTTTT.

This clonotype was detected many times. The rearrangement uses TRBV11-2 and TRBJ1-2; 9 nucleotides align to TRBD1. The CDR3 totals 13 residues. V shed 5 bases, J shed 8 bases, and the junction held 6 bases outside the gene matches. Looked up from germline, CDR1 is SGHAT and CDR2 is FQNNGV. The CDR3 is CASSPRTGEGYTF. CDR3 coding DNA: TGTGCCAGCAGCCCCCGGACAGGGGAGGGCTACACCTTC. Full variable domain (missing parts from reference TRBV11-2 and TRBJ1-2): EAGVAQSPRYKIIEKRQSVAFWCNPISGHATLYWYQQILGQGPKLLIQFQNNGVVDDSQLPKDRFSAERLKGVDSTLKIQPAKLEDSAVYLCASSPRTGEGYTFGSGTRLTVV.

This clonotype was seen at least ten times. The chain has TRBV29-1 and TRBJ2-1; D remains ambiguous. This CDR3 region has 13 residues. The V gene lost 4 bases and the J gene lost 5 bases, with 12 bases spanning the gap. CDR1 SQVTM and CDR2 ANQGSEA come from the germline V gene. CDR3 sequence (DNA): TGCAGCGTTGGGTCCGCTAAACACAATGAGCAGTTCTTC. Protein sequence: CSVGSAKHNEQFF.

This clonotype was detected ten times or more. J is TRBJ2-1 and V is TRBV3-1, with a possible D match to TRBD2 (6 bases). The V gene lost 5 bases and the J gene lost 0 bases, with 11 bases spanning the gap. The length of the CDR3 is 15 residues. From germline, CDR1 is LGHDT and CDR2 YNNKEL (reference sequence). The CDR3 reads CASSYAGSSYNEQFF. CDR3 sequence (DNA): TGTGCCAGCAGCTACGCGGGGAGCTCCTACAATGAGCAGTTCTTC.

This clonotype was observed at least ten times. This chain connects TRBV3-1 to TRBJ2-7, with 7 bases aligning to TRBD1. CDR1 LGHDT and CDR2 YNNKEL come from the germline V gene (reference sequence). This CDR3 has 13 residues. Unmatched junction bases numbered 6, after V lost 5 bases and J lost 5 bases. The CDR3 DNA reads as TGTGCCAGCAGCTCAATTACAGGGGACGAGCAGTACTTC. Translation gives CASSSITGDEQYF.

A few counts support this clonotype. J is TRBJ1-1 and V is TRBV20-1; a possible D gene is TRBD1 (6 bases). The CDR3 spans 12 residues. Germline values: CDR1 DFQATT, CDR2 SNEGSKA (reference sequence). Trimming stripped 3 bases from V and 1 base from J, with 6 bases between. The CDR3: CSARGQNTEAFF. The CDR3 DNA reads as TGCAGTGCTAGGGGACAGAACACTGAAGCTTTCTTT.

This clonotype came up many times. The chain uses TRBV7-2 and TRBJ2-1, with TRBD2 matching 11 bases. CDR1 and CDR2 from the germline V gene are SGHTA and FQGNSA. This CDR3 contains 16 residues. After removal of 5 bases from V and 4 bases from J, the junction contained 7 bases not matched to a gene. CDR3 region: CASSATSGSWYNEQFF. CDR3 sequence (DNA): TGTGCCAGCAGCGCTACTAGCGGGAGTTGGTACAATGAGCAGTTCTTC.

This clonotype was detected only a few times. The chain recombines TRBV5-4 with TRBJ2-5, with D perhaps matching TRBD1 or TRBD2 (5 bases each). V lost 2 bases to trimming and J lost 2 bases, with 13 bases between them. The CDR3 totals 15 residues. From germline, CDR1 is SGHNT and CDR2 YYREEE (reference sequence). Here the CDR3 reads CASSFNGAPQETQYF. For the CDR3, the DNA is TGTGCCAGCAGCTTCAACGGGGCGCCACAAGAGACCCAGTACTTC.

Ten or more counts support this clonotype. The chain is built from TRBV6-2 or TRBV6-3 and TRBJ1-5; D is undetermined. The germline V gene has CDR1 MNHEY and CDR2 SVGEGT. The length of the CDR3 is 14 residues. V lost 3 bases and J lost 4, with 10 bases in between. The CDR3 reads CASSYGGRNQPQHF. CDR3 bases: TGTGCCAGCAGTTATGGAGGCAGAAATCAGCCCCAGCATTTT.

This clonotype was counted ten times or more. This rearrangement joins TRBV6-6 to TRBJ1-6, with D unresolved. The CDR3 is 17 amino acids. Between the trimmed V and J ends, which lost 0 bases and 3 bases, there was a span of 12 bases. Germline V CDR1 and CDR2: MNHNY, SVGAGI (reference sequence). The CDR3 loop is CASSYSTRLIYNSPLHF. DNA of the CDR3: TGTGCCAGCAGTTACTCGACCCGACTGATCTATAATTCACCCCTCCACTTT.

This clonotype turned up a few times. The chain uses TRBV9 and TRBJ2-1; 8 positions agree with TRBD2. In germline, CDR1 is SGDLS, CDR2 YYNGEE. The CDR3 length is 15 residues. The J segment lost 8 bases and the V segment lost 3 bases, leaving 10 bases of the junction unmatched. CDR3 residues: CASSAREREIDEQFF. Here the CDR3 DNA reads TGTGCCAGCAGCGCGAGGGAGCGGGAGATCGATGAGCAGTTCTTC.

The chain has TRBV6-5 and TRBJ2-7; TRBD2 agrees at 8 bases. Germline CDR1 is MNHEY and CDR2 is SVGAGI. This CDR3 has 13 residues. With 6 bases clipped from V and 1 base from J, the junction kept 2 bases outside the gene matches. CDR3 region: CASSSSGSYEQYF. DNA of the CDR3: TGTGCCAGCAGCTCTAGCGGGTCCTACGAGCAGTACTTC.

In this sample, this clonotype turned up many times. The chain links TRBV11-2 to TRBJ2-3, with D perhaps matching TRBD1 or TRBD2 (5 bases each). Germline V gives CDR1 SGHAT, CDR2 FQNNGV. The CDR3 loop spans 13 amino acids. Trimming removed 0 bases from V and 11 bases from J, with 12 bases in between. The CDR3 reads CASSLEFGAWQYF. In nucleotides, the CDR3 is TGTGCCAGCAGCTTAGAATTCGGGGCGTGGCAGTATTTT.

This clonotype was detected many times. The rearrangement uses TRBV5-1 and TRBJ2-6, with 9 bases fitting TRBD1. V trimming: 0 bases; J trimming: 1 base; junction bases outside the gene matches: 2. CDR3 length: 17 amino acids. Germline CDR1 SGHRS, CDR2 YFSETQ. CDR3 in amino acids: CASSLEGTGSGANVLTF. In nucleotides, the CDR3 is TGCGCCAGCAGCTTGGAAGGGACAGGGTCTGGGGCCAACGTCCTGACTTTC.

This clonotype appeared many times. This CDR3 is CASSPRWEAREYGYTF. For the CDR3, the DNA is TGTGCCAGCAGCCCTAGATGGGAAGCTCGGGAGTACGGCTACACCTTC. The chain recombines TRBV9 with TRBJ1-2; D is unclear. Germline loops: CDR1 SGDLS, CDR2 YYNGEE. The V end was cut by 4 bases, the J end by 8 bases, with 24 bases between. The CDR3 runs to 16 residues.

This clonotype was seen at least ten times. The rearrangement links TRBV12-3 or TRBV12-4 to TRBJ2-7; D is ambiguous. Trimming shortened V by 7 bases and J by 0 bases, and 10 bases separated the two germline ends. The CDR3 has 13 residues. The CDR3: CASTSRSSYEQYF. The CDR3 bases are TGTGCCAGCACCTCCAGAAGCTCCTACGAGCAGTACTTC.

This clonotype was counted many times. The rearrangement links TRBV3-1 to TRBJ2-1, with TRBD2 identical over 10 bases. Germline lookup yields CDR1 LGHDT and CDR2 YNNKEL (reference sequence). This CDR3 spans 16 amino acids. J lost 4 bases, V lost 2 bases, and 5 bases had no gene match. CDR3 region: CASSQTGTSVYNEQFF. In DNA form, the CDR3 reads TGTGCCAGCAGCCAAACAGGGACTAGCGTTTACAATGAGCAGTTCTTC.

This clonotype has only a few counts. The chain combines TRBV7-9 with TRBJ1-4, with D maybe TRBD1 (5 bases). V was trimmed by 6 bases and J by 0 bases, leaving 11 bases between them. The CDR3 contains 15 residues. Germline V CDR1 and CDR2: SEHNR, FQNEAQ (reference sequence). This CDR3 is CASSPWGATNEKLFF. The CDR3, as DNA: TGTGCCAGCAGTCCCTGGGGGGCAACTAATGAAAAACTGTTTTTT.

The sample holds many counts of this clonotype. V is TRBV7-9 and J is TRBJ2-2, with D uncertain. Trimming removed 0 bases from V and 6 bases from J, with 8 bases in between. Germline V gene sequence: CDR1 SEHNR, CDR2 FQNEAQ (reference sequence). The CDR3 extends over 14 amino acids. The CDR3 reads CASSLALMAGELFF. The CDR3 nucleotides read TGTGCCAGCAGCTTAGCTCTCATGGCCGGGGAGCTGTTTTTT.

This clonotype has only a few counts. The chain links TRBV7-8 to TRBJ2-2; D not resolved. The CDR3 is made up of 15 amino acids. The V end was cut by 3 bases, the J end by 1 base, with 9 bases between. Germline-derived CDR1 and CDR2 are SGHVS and FQNEAQ. Written as DNA, the CDR3 is TGTGCCAGCAGCTTGCCGACCTGGAACACCGGGGAGCTGTTTTTT. Translated, it gives CASSLPTWNTGELFF.

The chain couples TRBV18 to TRBJ1-6; D not certain. This CDR3 region has 16 residues. Looked up from germline, CDR1 is KGHSH and CDR2 is LQKENI. With 4 bases removed from V and 5 bases from J, the gap between germline ends came to 15 bases. Here the CDR3 reads CASSRRAPANNSPLHF. CDR3 DNA: TGTGCCAGCTCACGTCGCGCCCCAGCAAATAATTCACCCCTCCACTTT.